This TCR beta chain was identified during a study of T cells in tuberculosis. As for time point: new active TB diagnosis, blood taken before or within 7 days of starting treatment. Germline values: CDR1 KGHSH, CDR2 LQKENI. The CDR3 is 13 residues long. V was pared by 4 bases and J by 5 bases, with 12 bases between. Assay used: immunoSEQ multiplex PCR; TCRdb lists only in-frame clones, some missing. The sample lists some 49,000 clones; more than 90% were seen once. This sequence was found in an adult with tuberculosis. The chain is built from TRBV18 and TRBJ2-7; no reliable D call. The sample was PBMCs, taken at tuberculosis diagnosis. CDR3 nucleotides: TGTGCCAGCTCACTGCCGCTATCCCACGAGCAGTACTTC. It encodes CASSLPLSHEQYF.